The source of this T cell receptor beta chain is a study of Ad26.COV2.S vaccination and SARS-CoV-2 variants (dated by TCRdb to about 2021). Background for the entire study: Donors in the vaccine arm were drawn from COV1001, a phase I-IIa trial of Ad26.COV2.S in healthy adults that was multicentre, randomized, double-blind and placebo-controlled. Ad26.COV2.S was given intramuscularly at 5x10^10 or 1x10^11 viral particles, as a single shot or as two shots 56 days apart. TCRbeta repertoire sequencing served as the tool for gauging how specific and how broad the SARS-CoV-2-reactive T cell receptors were following Ad26.COV2.S vaccination. The TCR-sequenced set comprised approximately 32 samples: some 20 Ad26.COV2.S vaccine recipients, 5 placebo recipients and 8 SARS-CoV-2 convalescent individuals. Trial participants were randomized into five groups of five: low-dose or high-dose Ad26.COV2.S given once or twice, or placebo on both occasions. Investigators did not know the trial group allocation while performing experiments and assessing outcomes.

The treatment or condition label for this specimen denotes: roughly 18 received Ad26.COV2.S at low or high dose, single or two shots; several received placebo; per-sample allocation not given. For vaccine and placebo recipients, repertoires were sequenced using samples collected on day 63 after the first injection. Cohort 1b enrolled 25 adults aged 18-55 years at a single site in Boston, USA, between 29 July and 7 August 2020. Ad26.COV2.S was a replication-incompetent adenovirus type 26 vector expressing a prefusion-stabilized SARS-CoV-2 spike protein from the original Wuhan strain. TCRbeta CDR3 regions were sequenced with the immunoSEQ Assay. After extraction, genomic DNA underwent amplification by bias-controlled multiplex PCR, followed by high-throughput sequencing. Per the original workflow: To quantify the absolute abundance of each unique TCRbeta CDR3 region, sequences were collapsed and filtered. Usable DNA was measured by amplifying reference genes present in all nucleated cells, and TCRbeta template counts were normalized to that usable DNA to estimate T cell fraction. Repertoire TCRs were annotated as SARS-CoV-2-specific by exact matching of V gene, CDR3 amino acid sequence and J gene to a known reactive TCR set. The reference SARS-CoV-2 TCR set was derived from MIRA and filtered for enrichment in COVID-19-positive ImmuneCODE repertoires, a step that removed public or cross-reactive TCRs. Based on the MIRA antigens, annotated TCRs were further analysed at the level of specific ORF or position within ORF. Depth was the summed frequency of annotated unique rearrangements, while breadth was defined as annotated unique rearrangements over total unique productive rearrangements. Group comparisons of TCR breadth used two-sided Wilcoxon rank-sum tests. This is the immuneACCESS table as TCRdb keeps it, with only in-frame sequences that have V and J called. A part of the clones is gone; compared with another copy, unresolved V genes explain less than half, and the rest is unexplained. V and J calls plus clone size are reproduced from that table; the DNA served to infer D and trimming. In this sample the table shows just under 250,000 clones, roughly 90% of which occur a single time. Of the sample, about 10% falls within the top ten clones.

As to this clone: Which antigen it targets is not known. Base qualities are not recorded, but no much larger clone differs from it by a single base.

The study at large found these results: Higher spike-specific TCR breadth was observed in Ad26.COV2.S recipients than in placebo recipients (P = 0.0014). Vaccine and placebo recipients had comparable non-spike TCR breadth, which fits with the vaccine containing only spike. The study was not powered for comparison of responses between vaccine doses or regimens. According to the authors, total T cell responses may have been underestimated by the TCR breadth and depth analyses. Substantial breadth of spike-specific CD8+ and CD4+ T cell responses was reported after vaccination.

This clonotype was obtained from a person aged 18-65 years who received the Ad26.COV2.S COVID-19 vaccine or a placebo. The source was peripheral blood, collected in a trial of Ad26.COV2.S vaccine versus placebo.

The CDR3 reads as follows: CASSFVTSGGRMFF. The DNA sequence reads TGTGCCAGCAGTTTTGTAACTAGCGGGGGCCGTATGTTTTTT. Recombination linked TRBV28 to TRBJ2-2, with 11 central nucleotides matching TRBD2. From the cysteine up to the phenylalanine, the CDR3 has a length of 14 residues. Of all the DNA, just the CDR3 is kept, 42 bases in frame from base 1. The germline V gene encodes CDR1 MDHEN and CDR2 SYDVKM. Compared with germline, V lacks 3 bases and J lacks 15 bases; bases without a gene match: 9.